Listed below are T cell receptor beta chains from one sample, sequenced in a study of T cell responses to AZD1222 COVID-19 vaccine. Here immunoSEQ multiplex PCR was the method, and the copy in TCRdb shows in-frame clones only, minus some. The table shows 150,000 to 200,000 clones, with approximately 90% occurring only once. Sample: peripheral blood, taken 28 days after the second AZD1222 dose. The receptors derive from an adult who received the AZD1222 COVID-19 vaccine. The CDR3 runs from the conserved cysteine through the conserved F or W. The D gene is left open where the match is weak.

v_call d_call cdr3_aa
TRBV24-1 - CATSDLQHGGDGNQPQHF
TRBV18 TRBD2 CASSPPGLAGETQYF
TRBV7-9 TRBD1 CASSHKRQSGGANTGELFF
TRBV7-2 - CASSLSPGNNQPQHF
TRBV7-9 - CASSLEFGGQTYNEQFF
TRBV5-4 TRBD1 CASIDRVAMTGYTF
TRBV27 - CASSPGRLSYEQYF
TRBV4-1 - CASSQDMRMSSYNEQFF
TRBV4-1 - CASSRSDGTQIYGYTF
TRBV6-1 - CASSDPQTYGYTF
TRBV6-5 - CASTLRGGNTIYF
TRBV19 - CASSMSAAMNTEAFF
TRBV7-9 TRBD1 CASSLSGGRGALNTEAFF
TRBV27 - CASSLSMTAQTEQYF
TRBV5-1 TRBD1 CASSPKQGANYGYTF
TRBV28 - CASSFPGGVSYGYTF
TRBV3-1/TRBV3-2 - CASSQDRDEEPEKLFF
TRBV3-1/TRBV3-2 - CASSQERTHGYTF
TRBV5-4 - CASSLVGQSNTEAFF
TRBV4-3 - CASSQVPGQLNQPQHF
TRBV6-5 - CASTGVQGFNEKLFF
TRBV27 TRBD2 CASSRGLAGLYEQYF
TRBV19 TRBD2 CAISASGSLNEQFF
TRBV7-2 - CASSLARWWENSYNEQFF
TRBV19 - CASSETVMGEKLFF
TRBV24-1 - CATSDYRDGYTF
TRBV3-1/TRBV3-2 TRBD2 CASWSGRGGSTDTQYF
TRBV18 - CASSSRIPQTSQGSHEQYF
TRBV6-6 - CASSSGLTNYGYTF
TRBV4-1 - CASSQDGKGLEAFF
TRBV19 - CASRTTGTGNTIYF
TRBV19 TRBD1 CASSSPGQKSYEQYF
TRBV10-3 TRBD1 CAISEGQGPPLHF
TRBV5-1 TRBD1 CASSGQGMTDTQYF
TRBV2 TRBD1 CASWRGQGSYEQYF
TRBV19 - CASNAGPDPYQPQHF
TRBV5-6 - CASSLFRGGEQYF
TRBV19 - CASSHDNNYGYTF
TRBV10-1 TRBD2 CATLSWISGRGGDTQYF
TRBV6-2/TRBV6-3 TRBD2 CASSYPTSGRTSTSAEQYF
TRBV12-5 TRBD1 CASGLVNRGPPWTGELFF
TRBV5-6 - CASSLGPETGANVLTF
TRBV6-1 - CASSEVRRVGTEAFF
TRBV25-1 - CASSLSGPNTGELFF
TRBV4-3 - CASSQNRGGGEKLFF
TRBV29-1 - CSVERRGLLGEQFF
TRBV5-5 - CASSLGEAKGSNQPQHF
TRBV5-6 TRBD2 CASKREYEQFF
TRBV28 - CASSRGRHTEAFF
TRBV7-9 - CASSLAEWEAFF
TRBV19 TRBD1 CASSRGQGKVGNTGELFF
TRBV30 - CAWNRDSNQPQHF
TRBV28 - CASSLQSGPFNQPQHF
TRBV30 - CAWCQGVGNQPQHF
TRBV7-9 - CASSLSAGVREKLFF
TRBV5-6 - CASSFGVDTGELFF
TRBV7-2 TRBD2 CASSLTLAGGSPEQYF
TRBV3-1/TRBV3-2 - CASSQERGGPGTGELFF
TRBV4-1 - CASSLHRGFEEKLFF
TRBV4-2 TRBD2 CASSPPTSAVGELFF